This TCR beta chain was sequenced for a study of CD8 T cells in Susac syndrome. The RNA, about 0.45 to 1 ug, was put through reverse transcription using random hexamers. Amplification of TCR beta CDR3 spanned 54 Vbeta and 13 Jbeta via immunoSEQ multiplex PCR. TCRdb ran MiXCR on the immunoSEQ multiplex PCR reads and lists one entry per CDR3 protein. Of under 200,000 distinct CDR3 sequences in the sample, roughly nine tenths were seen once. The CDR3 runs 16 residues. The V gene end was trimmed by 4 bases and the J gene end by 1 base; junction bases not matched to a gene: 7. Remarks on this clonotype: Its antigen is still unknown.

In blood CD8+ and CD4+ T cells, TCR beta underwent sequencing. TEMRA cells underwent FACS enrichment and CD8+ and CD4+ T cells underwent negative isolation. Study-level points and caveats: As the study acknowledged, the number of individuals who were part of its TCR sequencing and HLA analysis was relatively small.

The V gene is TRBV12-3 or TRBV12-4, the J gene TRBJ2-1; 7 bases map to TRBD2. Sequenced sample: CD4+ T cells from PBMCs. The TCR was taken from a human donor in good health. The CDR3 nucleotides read TGTGCCAGCAGTTCTCTTACGGGGGGATCCTACAATGAGCAGTTCTTC. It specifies CASSSLTGGSYNEQFF.